A selection of T cell receptor beta chains follows, all from one sample in a study of blood T cell repertoires in COVID-19. Data came from immunoSEQ multiplex PCR; TCRdb stores just in-frame clones and leaves some out. The repertoire includes fewer than 20,000 clones, around nine tenths of them detected once, and about 4.5% sits in the top ten. Sequencing was carried out using peripheral blood. The receptor set was obtained from a man aged 60 to 75 with active COVID-19. Both conserved end residues are part of each CDR3. The order of the fields is V gene, J gene, CDR3 protein.

TRBV27	TRBJ2-4	CASSRRGGLAKNIQYF
TRBV11-2	TRBJ1-6	CASSLITANSPLHF
TRBV28	TRBJ1-2	CASSFDSGYTF
TRBV29-1	TRBJ2-1	CSGDRTDYNEQFF
TRBV5-1	TRBJ1-5	CASSLGQGDQPQHF
TRBV19	TRBJ1-1	CASSITGRAWAFF
TRBV18	TRBJ2-7	CASSTGTSGGTYEQYF
TRBV3-1/TRBV3-2	TRBJ1-6	CASSPRTDSANSPLHF
TRBV5-1	TRBJ2-1	CASSPGLARYNEQFF
TRBV5-4	TRBJ1-1	CASSDNQDTEAFF
TRBV15	TRBJ2-7	CATSRTTTYEQYF
TRBV11-3	TRBJ2-1	CASSLDGTRNEQFF
TRBV5-1	TRBJ1-1	CASSLVRNTEAFF
TRBV12-5	TRBJ2-3	CASGAQPGNRRDTQYF
TRBV5-1	TRBJ2-2	CASSLSTHTGELFF
TRBV19	TRBJ1-1	CASSMVGQGDTEAFF
TRBV24-1	TRBJ2-5	CATSDPVGQETQYF
TRBV4-1	TRBJ2-3	CASSQYRDRASDTQYF
TRBV19	TRBJ2-7	CASSMRTGLSYEQYF
TRBV5-1	TRBJ2-5	CASSLVGGVGETQYF
TRBV18	TRBJ2-7	CASSPGGLSYEQYF
TRBV1	TRBJ2-3	CTSSQPHLAGGPDTQYF
TRBV20-1	TRBJ1-6	CSASGYSYNSPLHF
TRBV24-1	TRBJ1-3	CATSGGAGNTIYF
TRBV3-1/TRBV3-2	TRBJ2-7	CASSPGPAGYEQYF
TRBV7-8	TRBJ1-4	CASSLLSATNEKLFF
TRBV18	TRBJ1-5	CASSLLGQGIQPQHF